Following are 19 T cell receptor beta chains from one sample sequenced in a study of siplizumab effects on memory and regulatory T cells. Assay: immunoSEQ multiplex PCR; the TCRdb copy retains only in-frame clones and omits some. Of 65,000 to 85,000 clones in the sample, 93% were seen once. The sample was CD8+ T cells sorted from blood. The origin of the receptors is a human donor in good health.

CDR3 loop: CASSLQGAGEQYF. The DNA for the CDR3 is TGTGCCAGCAGTTTGCAGGGGGCAGGAGAGCAGTACTTC. The rearrangement uses TRBV27 and TRBJ2-7; 8 nucleotides line up with TRBD1. V gave up 3 bases and J gave up 7 bases; unmatched junction bases: 5. Germline values: CDR1 MNHEY, CDR2 SMNVEV (reference sequence). CDR3 size: 13 residues.

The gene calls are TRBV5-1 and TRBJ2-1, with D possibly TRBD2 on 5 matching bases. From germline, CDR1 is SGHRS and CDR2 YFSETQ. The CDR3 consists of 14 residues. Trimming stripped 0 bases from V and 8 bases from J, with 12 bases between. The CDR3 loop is CASSLELAADEQFF. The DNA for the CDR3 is TGCGCCAGCAGCTTGGAGCTAGCCGCCGATGAGCAGTTCTTC. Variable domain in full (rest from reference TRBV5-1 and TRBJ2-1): KAGVTQTPRYLIKTRGQQVTLSCSPISGHRSVSWYQQTPGQGLQFLFEYFSETQRNKGNFPGRFSGRQFSNSRSEMNVSTLELGDSALYLCASSLELAADEQFFGPGTRLTVL.

The CDR3 loop reads CASSLETAGTYEQYF. The CDR3 DNA reads as TGCGCCAGCAGCTTGGAAACGGCAGGGACCTACGAGCAGTACTTC. V and J are TRBV5-1 and TRBJ2-7; D is possibly TRBD1 (5 bases). CDR1 is SGHRS, CDR2 YFSETQ, per germline. Trimming took 0 bases from V and 2 from J, leaving 12 bases between them. The length of the CDR3 is 15 residues. The full variable domain, with the rest looked up from reference TRBV5-1 and TRBJ2-7, is KAGVTQTPRYLIKTRGQQVTLSCSPISGHRSVSWYQQTPGQGLQFLFEYFSETQRNKGNFPGRFSGRQFSNSRSEMNVSTLELGDSALYLCASSLETAGTYEQYFGPGTRLTVT.

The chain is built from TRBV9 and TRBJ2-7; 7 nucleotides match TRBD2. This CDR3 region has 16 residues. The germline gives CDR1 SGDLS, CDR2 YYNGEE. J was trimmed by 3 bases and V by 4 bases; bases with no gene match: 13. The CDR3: CASSLSGETPYYEQYF. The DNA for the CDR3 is TGTGCCAGCAGCTTAAGCGGGGAGACACCATACTACGAGCAGTACTTC.

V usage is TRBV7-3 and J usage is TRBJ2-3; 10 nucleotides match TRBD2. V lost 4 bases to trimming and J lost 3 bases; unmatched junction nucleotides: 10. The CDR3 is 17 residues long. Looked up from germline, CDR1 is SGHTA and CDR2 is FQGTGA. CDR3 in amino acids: CASSSFGSGGATDTQYF. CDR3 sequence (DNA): TGTGCCAGCAGCTCCTTCGGAAGCGGGGGGGCGACAGATACGCAGTATTTT. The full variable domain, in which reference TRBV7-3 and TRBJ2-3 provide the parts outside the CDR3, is GAGVSQTPSNKVTEKGKYVELRCDPISGHTALYWYRQSLGQGPEFLIYFQGTGAADDSGLPNDRFFAVRPEGSVSTLKIQRTERGDSAVYLCASSSFGSGGATDTQYFGPGTRLTVL.

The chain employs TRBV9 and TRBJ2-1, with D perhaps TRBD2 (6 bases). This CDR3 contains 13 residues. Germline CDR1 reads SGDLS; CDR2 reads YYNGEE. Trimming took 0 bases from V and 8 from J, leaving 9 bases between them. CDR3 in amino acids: CASSVGGGDEQFF. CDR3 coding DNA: TGTGCCAGCAGCGTAGGTGGAGGGGATGAGCAGTTCTTC.

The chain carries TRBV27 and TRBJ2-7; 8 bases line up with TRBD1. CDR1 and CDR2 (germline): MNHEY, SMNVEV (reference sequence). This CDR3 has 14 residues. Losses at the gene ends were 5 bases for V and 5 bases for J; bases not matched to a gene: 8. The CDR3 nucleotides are TGTGCCAGCAGTCCCACCCGGACAGGGAACGAGCAGTACTTC. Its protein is CASSPTRTGNEQYF.

CDR3 in amino acids: CASGAGETQYF. DNA for the CDR3: TGTGCCAGCGGGGCGGGAGAGACCCAGTACTTC. The chain employs TRBV2 and TRBJ2-5; the D call may be TRBD1 or TRBD2 (5 bases each). The CDR3 runs 11 residues. Trimming left V 8 bases short and J 4 bases short, with 8 bases between. Germline V lookup: CDR1 SNHLY, CDR2 FYNNEI.

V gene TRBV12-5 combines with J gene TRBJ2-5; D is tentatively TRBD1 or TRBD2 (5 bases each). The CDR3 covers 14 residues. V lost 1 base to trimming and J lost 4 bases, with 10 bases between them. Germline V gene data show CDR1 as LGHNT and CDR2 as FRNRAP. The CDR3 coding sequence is TGTGCTAGTGGTTTGGACCTTGGGGGAGAGACCCAGTACTTC. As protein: CASGLDLGGETQYF.

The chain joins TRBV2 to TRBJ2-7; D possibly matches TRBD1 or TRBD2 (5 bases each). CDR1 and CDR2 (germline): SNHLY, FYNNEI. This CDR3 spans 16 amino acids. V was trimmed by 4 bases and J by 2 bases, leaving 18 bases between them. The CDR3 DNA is TGTGCCAGCAGTGCCATGGACTTCTTGGGGGCCTACGAGCAGTACTTC. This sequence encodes CASSAMDFLGAYEQYF.

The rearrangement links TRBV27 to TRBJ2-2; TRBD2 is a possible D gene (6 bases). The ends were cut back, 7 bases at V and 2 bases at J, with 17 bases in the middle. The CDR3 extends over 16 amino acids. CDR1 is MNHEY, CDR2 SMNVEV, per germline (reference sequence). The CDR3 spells CASTKDSSVNTGELFF. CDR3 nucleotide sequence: TGTGCCAGCACCAAGGACTCTAGCGTCAACACCGGGGAGCTGTTTTTT.

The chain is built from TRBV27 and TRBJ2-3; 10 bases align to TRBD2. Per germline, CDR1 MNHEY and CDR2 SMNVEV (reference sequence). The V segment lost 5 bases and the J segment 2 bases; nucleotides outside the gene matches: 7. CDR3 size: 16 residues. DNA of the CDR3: TGTGCCAGCAGTCCAAATCTAGCGGGGGTCACAGATACGCAGTATTTT. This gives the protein CASSPNLAGVTDTQYF.

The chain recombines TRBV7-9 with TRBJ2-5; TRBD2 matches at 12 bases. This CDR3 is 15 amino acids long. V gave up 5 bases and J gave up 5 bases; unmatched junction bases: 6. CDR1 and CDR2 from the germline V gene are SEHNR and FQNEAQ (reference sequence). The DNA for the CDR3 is TGTGCCAGCAGCACCCTAGCGGGGGGGCTTGAGACCCAGTACTTC. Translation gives CASSTLAGGLETQYF.

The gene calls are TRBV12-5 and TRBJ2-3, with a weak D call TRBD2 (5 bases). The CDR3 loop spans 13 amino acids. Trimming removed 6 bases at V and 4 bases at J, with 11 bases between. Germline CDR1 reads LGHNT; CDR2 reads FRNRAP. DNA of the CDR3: TGTGCTAGTGGAACTACGGAGGCAGATACGCAGTATTTT. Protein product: CASGTTEADTQYF.

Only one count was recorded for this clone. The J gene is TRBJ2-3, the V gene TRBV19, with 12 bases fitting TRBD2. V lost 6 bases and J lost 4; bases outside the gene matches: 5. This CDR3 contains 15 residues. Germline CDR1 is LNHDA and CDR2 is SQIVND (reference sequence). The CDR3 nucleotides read TGTGCCAGTAGCCCGACTAGCGGGGGCCCAGATACGCAGTATTTT. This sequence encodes CASSPTSGGPDTQYF.

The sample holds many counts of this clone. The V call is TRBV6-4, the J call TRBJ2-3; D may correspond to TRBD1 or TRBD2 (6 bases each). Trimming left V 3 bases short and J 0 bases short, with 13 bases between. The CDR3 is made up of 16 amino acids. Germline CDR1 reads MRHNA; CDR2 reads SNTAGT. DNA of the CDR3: TGTGCCAGCAGTGAGAATACGGGGGCCAGCACAGATACGCAGTATTTT. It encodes CASSENTGASTDTQYF.

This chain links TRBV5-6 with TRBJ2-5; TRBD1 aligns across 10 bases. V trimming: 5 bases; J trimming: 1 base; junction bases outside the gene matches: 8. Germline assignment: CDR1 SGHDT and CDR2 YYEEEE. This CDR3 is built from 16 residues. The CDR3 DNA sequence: TGTGCCAGCAGTCTCGACAGGGGGCGACTCCAAGAGACCCAGTACTTC. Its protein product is CASSLDRGRLQETQYF.

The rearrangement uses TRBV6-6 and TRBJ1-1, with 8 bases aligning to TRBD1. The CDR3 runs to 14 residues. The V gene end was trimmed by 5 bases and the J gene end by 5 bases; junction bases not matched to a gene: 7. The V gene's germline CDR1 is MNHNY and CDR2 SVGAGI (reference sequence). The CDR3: CASSPGQGGTEAFF. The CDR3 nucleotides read TGTGCCAGCAGTCCAGGACAGGGCGGGACTGAAGCTTTCTTT.

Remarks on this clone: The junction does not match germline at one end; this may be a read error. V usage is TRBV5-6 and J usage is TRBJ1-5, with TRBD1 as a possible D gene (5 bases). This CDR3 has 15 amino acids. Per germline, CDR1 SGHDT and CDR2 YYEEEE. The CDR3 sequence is CASSLGTPSNRPQHF. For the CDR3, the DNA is TGTGCCAGCAGCTTGGGGACACCTAGCAATCGGCCCCAGCATTTT.